One sample yielded the 13 T cell receptor beta chains listed below, sequenced in a study of shared clonotypes between healthy human individuals. Using immunoSEQ multiplex PCR, the repertoire was profiled, and TCRdb retains in-frame clones only, with some absent. This sample has around 510,000 clones, with roughly 72% found just once. Sequenced: PBMCs. These receptors came from a woman aged 40 to 50 in good health. Some clones in this sample may be carry-over from other donors' samples.

Notes on this clone: Other DNA sequences in the sample encode the same CDR3. The chain couples TRBV18 to TRBJ1-5; D gene ambiguous. The CDR3 covers 14 residues. V was pared by 1 base and J by 2 bases, with 6 bases between. From germline, CDR1 is KGHSH and CDR2 LQKENI. The CDR3, as DNA: TGTGCCAGCTCACCACAGGGTGGCAATCAGCCCCAGCATTTT. It encodes CASSPQGGNQPQHF.

The V call is TRBV7-2, the J call TRBJ2-7; D ambiguous. V was trimmed by 6 bases and J by 0 bases, leaving 9 bases between them. The CDR3 length is 13 residues. Germline V gene lookup returns CDR1 SGHTA and CDR2 FQGNSA. The CDR3: CASRSTPSYEQYF. CDR3 in DNA: TGTGCCAGCAGGTCGACTCCCTCCTACGAGCAGTACTTC. Full variable domain (outside the CDR3, taken from reference TRBV7-2 and TRBJ2-7): GAGVSQSPSNKVTEKGKDVELRCDPISGHTALYWYRQSLGQGLEFLIYFQGNSAPDKSGLPSDRFSAERTGGSVSTLTIQRTQQEDSAVYLCASRSTPSYEQYFGPGTRLTVT.

This chain uses TRBV7-2 with TRBJ2-7; D possibly uses TRBD1 or TRBD2 (6 bases each). The germline V and J ends were trimmed by 5 bases and 6 bases, with 20 bases remaining between them. The CDR3 runs to 15 residues. The germline V gene has CDR1 SGHTA and CDR2 FQGNSA. The CDR3 region is CASSTSRGGPREQYF. For the CDR3, the DNA is TGTGCCAGCAGCACCTCCAGGGGAGGTCCTCGCGAGCAGTACTTC. The whole variable domain, filled in from reference TRBV7-2 and TRBJ2-7, reads GAGVSQSPSNKVTEKGKDVELRCDPISGHTALYWYRQSLGQGLEFLIYFQGNSAPDKSGLPSDRFSAERTGGSVSTLTIQRTQQEDSAVYLCASSTSRGGPREQYFGPGTRLTVT.

The sample holds one count of this clone. The chain recombines TRBV18 with TRBJ2-1, with 10 bases matching TRBD2. The V and J ends lost 0 bases and 8 bases, in that order; junction bases with no gene match: 7. The CDR3 is 16 amino acids. Germline lookup yields CDR1 KGHSH and CDR2 LQKENI. CDR3 region: CASSPPRLAGAHEQFF. For the CDR3, the DNA is TGTGCCAGCTCACCACCGCGGCTAGCGGGAGCACATGAGCAGTTCTTC. Drawing the rest from reference TRBV18 and TRBJ2-1, the complete variable domain is NAGVMQNPRHLVRRRGQEARLRCSPMKGHSHVYWYRQLPEEGLKFMVYLQKENIIDESGMPKERFSAEFPKEGPSILRIQQVVRGDSAAYFCASSPPRLAGAHEQFFGPGTRLTVL.

The V and J genes are TRBV7-9 and TRBJ2-7; D is undetermined. CDR1 SEHNR and CDR2 FQNEAQ come from the germline V gene (reference sequence). There are 15 residues in the CDR3. V gave up 0 bases and J gave up 2 bases, with 11 bases separating them. Written as DNA, the CDR3 is TGTGCCAGCAGCTTAGCGATAGGCGGTACCTACGAGCAGTACTTC. Amino acids: CASSLAIGGTYEQYF.

For this clone: The identical CDR3 is also encoded by other nucleotide sequences in the sample. V gene TRBV7-2 combines with J gene TRBJ2-1, with 8 bases fitting TRBD2. J lost 3 bases, V lost 4 bases, and 5 bases had no gene match. The CDR3 has 15 amino acids. Looked up from germline, CDR1 is SGHTA and CDR2 is FQGNSA. CDR3 nucleotide sequence: TGTGCCAGCAGCTCGGGAACTAGCGGCTACAATGAGCAGTTCTTC. Its protein product is CASSSGTSGYNEQFF. The complete variable domain, with remaining parts taken from reference TRBV7-2 and TRBJ2-1, reads GAGVSQSPSNKVTEKGKDVELRCDPISGHTALYWYRQSLGQGLEFLIYFQGNSAPDKSGLPSDRFSAERTGGSVSTLTIQRTQQEDSAVYLCASSSGTSGYNEQFFGPGTRLTVL.

The rearrangement uses TRBV28 and TRBJ1-2; a weak D match, TRBD1 (5 bases). Germline assignment: CDR1 MDHEN and CDR2 SYDVKM. This CDR3 spans 9 amino acids. With 9 bases removed from V and 7 bases from J, the gap between germline ends came to 6 bases. The DNA of the CDR3 is TGTGCCAGTGGGGGTGGCTACACCTTC. As protein: CASGGGYTF.

The chain combines TRBV30 with TRBJ1-6; D unclear. There are 12 residues in the CDR3. The V gene's germline CDR1 is GTSNPN and CDR2 SVGIG (reference sequence). Deletions cut 3 bases from V and 8 bases from J, with 8 bases between. Here the CDR3 reads CAWRREDSPLHF. The CDR3 bases are TGTGCCTGGAGGCGTGAGGATTCACCCCTCCACTTT.

On this clone itself: A read error may be the cause here, since a much bigger clone is one base away. This CDR3 is also generated by other DNA sequences in the sample. The chain carries TRBV6-4 and TRBJ2-2; D is ambiguous. Trimming took 2 bases from V and 3 from J, leaving 4 bases between them. Germline CDR1 is MRHNA and CDR2 is SNTAGT. The CDR3 contains 13 residues. This chain's CDR3 is CASSDTDTGELFF. CDR3 sequence (DNA): TGTGCCAGCAGTGACACGGACACCGGGGAGCTGTTTTTT.

J is TRBJ2-5 and V is TRBV28, with D uncertain. Germline loops: CDR1 MDHEN, CDR2 SYDVKM. The CDR3 loop spans 14 amino acids. V was pared by 3 bases and J by 0 bases, with 8 bases between. This CDR3 is CASSFGGNQETQYF. In DNA form, the CDR3 reads TGTGCCAGCAGTTTCGGCGGAAACCAAGAGACCCAGTACTTC.

This clone was seen a handful of times. The rearrangement joins TRBV28 to TRBJ2-1; 10 bases match TRBD2. Unmatched junction bases numbered 7, after V lost 5 bases and J lost 15 bases. Germline loops: CDR1 MDHEN, CDR2 SYDVKM. This CDR3 spans 12 amino acids. CDR3 sequence: CASSSSGRDRFF. The CDR3 nucleotides are TGTGCCAGCAGTAGCAGCGGGAGGGACCGGTTCTTC.

This clone was recorded a few times. V and J are TRBV11-2 and TRBJ1-1; no clear D. The germline V and J ends were trimmed by 3 bases and 7 bases, with 9 bases remaining between them. The CDR3 length is 12 residues. Germline CDR1 SGHAT, CDR2 FQNNGV. CDR3 sequence reads: CASSFAGGEAFF. The CDR3 coding sequence is TGTGCCAGCAGCTTCGCAGGCGGTGAAGCTTTCTTT. The full variable domain, rest sourced from reference TRBV11-2 and TRBJ1-1, is EAGVAQSPRYKIIEKRQSVAFWCNPISGHATLYWYQQILGQGPKLLIQFQNNGVVDDSQLPKDRFSAERLKGVDSTLKIQPAKLEDSAVYLCASSFAGGEAFFGQGTRLTVV.

This clone was counted ten times or more. The CDR3 sequence: CASSSSGRETQYF. In DNA form, the CDR3 reads TGTGCCAGCAGCTCTAGCGGGAGAGAGACCCAGTACTTC. The chain recombines TRBV7-8 with TRBJ2-5; 10 nucleotides agree with TRBD2. The CDR3 extends over 13 amino acids. V lost 4 bases to trimming and J lost 4 bases; unmatched junction nucleotides: 0. Germline assignment: CDR1 SGHVS and CDR2 FQNEAQ.